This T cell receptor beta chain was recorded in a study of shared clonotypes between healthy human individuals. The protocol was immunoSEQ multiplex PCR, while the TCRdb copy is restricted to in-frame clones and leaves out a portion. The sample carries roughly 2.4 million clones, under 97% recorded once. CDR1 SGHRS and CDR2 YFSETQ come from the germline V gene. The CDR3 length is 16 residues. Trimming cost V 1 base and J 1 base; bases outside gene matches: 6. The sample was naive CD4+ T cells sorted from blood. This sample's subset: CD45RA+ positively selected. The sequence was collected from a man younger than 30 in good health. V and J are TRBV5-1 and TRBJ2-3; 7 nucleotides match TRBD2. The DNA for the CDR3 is TGCGCCAGCAGCTTGCAGTTTGCGGGGGGCACAGATACGCAGTATTTT. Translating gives CASSLQFAGGTDTQYF.